Included here is one T cell receptor beta chain sequence, with context. The target antigen is unknown. The source of the sample is a study of response to subunit inactivated influenza vaccine. The germline gives CDR1 DFQATT, CDR2 SNEGSKA (reference sequence). The CDR3 consists of 13 residues. The V end was cut by 5 bases, the J end by 3 bases, with 11 bases between. TCRdb processed the RT-PCR reads anew with MiXCR; each CDR3 protein has one entry. The table shows over 800,000 distinct CDR3 sequences, with 21% occurring only once. General study points: Authors suggested that a seasonal influenza vaccination recruits few new T cells each time.

The chain carries TRBV20-1 and TRBJ1-5; D is perhaps TRBD1 (6 bases). The clonotype was recovered from a man aged 45 to 65 who received an inactivated influenza vaccine. The sample in question was PBMCs from blood, obtained less than 6 days after vaccination. CDR3 region: CSAGTGANQPQHF. In nucleotides, the CDR3 is TGCAGTGCTGGGACGGGGGCCAATCAGCCCCAGCATTTT.